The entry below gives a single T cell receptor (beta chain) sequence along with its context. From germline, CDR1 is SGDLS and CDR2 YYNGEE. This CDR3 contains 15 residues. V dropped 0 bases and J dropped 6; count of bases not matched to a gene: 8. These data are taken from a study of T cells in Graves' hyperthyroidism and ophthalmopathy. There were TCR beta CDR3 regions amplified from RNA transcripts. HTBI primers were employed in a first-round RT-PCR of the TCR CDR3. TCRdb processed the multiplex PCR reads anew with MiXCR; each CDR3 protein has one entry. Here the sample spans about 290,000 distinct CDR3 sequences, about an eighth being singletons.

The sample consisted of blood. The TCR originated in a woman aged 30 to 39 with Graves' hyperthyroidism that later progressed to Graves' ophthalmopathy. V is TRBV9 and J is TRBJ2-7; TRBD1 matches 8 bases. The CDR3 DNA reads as TGTGCCAGCAGCGTAGCGGGTGGGACAGGTGTCGAGCAGTACTTC. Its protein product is CASSVAGGTGVEQYF.